Below, 14 T cell receptor beta chains from the same sample are listed, as sequenced in a study of blood T cell repertoires in COVID-19. Method: immunoSEQ multiplex PCR; TCRdb's copy keeps in-frame clones and lacks some. This sample has 50,000 or so clones, with 90% found just once. Sequenced input: peripheral blood. The receptors derive from a woman older than 75 with acute or convalescent COVID-19.

The CDR3 region is CANRQGNTGELFF. As DNA, the CDR3 is TGTGCCAATCGACAGGGTAACACCGGGGAGCTGTTTTTT. V is TRBV12-3 or TRBV12-4 and J is TRBJ2-2; 7 nucleotides match TRBD1. This CDR3 is 13 amino acids long. Germline trimming cut 10 bases from V and 2 bases from J; bases unmatched to any gene: 4.

The chain links TRBV7-2 to TRBJ2-7; 10 bases are shared with TRBD2. The CDR3 extends over 15 amino acids. Trimming took 5 bases from V and 1 from J; bases not matched to a gene: 5. The germline CDR1 and CDR2 sequences are SGHTA and FQGNSA. The CDR3 DNA sequence: TGTGCCAGCAGCCTGGGGACTAGCGATTCCTACGAGCAGTACTTC. Encoded protein: CASSLGTSDSYEQYF.

The gene calls are TRBV29-1 and TRBJ2-1; TRBD2 matches at 9 bases. V was clipped by 1 base and J by 1 base; unmatched bases: 14. Germline V gene sequence: CDR1 SQVTM, CDR2 ANQGSEA. The CDR3 has 19 residues. This chain's CDR3 is CSVEAGAKREDWSYNEQFF. The CDR3 DNA sequence: TGCAGCGTTGAAGCGGGTGCGAAGCGGGAGGATTGGTCCTACAATGAGCAGTTCTTC.

J is TRBJ1-2 and V is TRBV6-5; 9 nucleotides agree with TRBD1. The germline CDR1 and CDR2 sequences are MNHEY and SVGAGI. CDR3 length: 14 amino acids. V trimming: 4 bases; J trimming: 4 bases; junction bases outside the gene matches: 4. The CDR3 sequence: CASSFGQGTYGYTF. The CDR3 DNA is TGTGCCAGCAGTTTCGGACAGGGGACCTATGGCTACACCTTC.

The chain is built from TRBV4-3 and TRBJ2-2, with 7 bases lining up with TRBD2. The germline gives CDR1 LGHNA, CDR2 YSLEER. CDR3 length equals 17 residues. Unmatched junction bases numbered 5, after V lost 1 base and J lost 0 bases. CDR3 sequence: CASSQAGSGANTGELFF. The CDR3 coding sequence is TGCGCCAGCAGCCAAGCCGGCAGCGGGGCGAACACCGGGGAGCTGTTTTTT.

V gene TRBV4-3 combines with J gene TRBJ2-3; TRBD2 matches 9 bases. This CDR3 contains 15 residues. The junction had 6 bases not matched to a gene; V was cut back by 4 bases and J by 4 bases. Per germline, CDR1 LGHNA and CDR2 YSLEER. The CDR3 protein is CASSRRSGSPDTQYF. The CDR3 nucleotides are TGCGCCAGCAGCCGACGTAGCGGGAGTCCAGATACGCAGTATTTT.

V is TRBV7-3 and J is TRBJ2-1; 14 nucleotides line up with TRBD2. The CDR3 extends over 18 amino acids. V lost 5 bases and J lost 6; bases outside the gene matches: 12. The germline V gene encodes CDR1 SGHTA and CDR2 FQGTGA. CDR3 amino acids: CASSTTGTSGSRGNEQFF. The CDR3, as DNA: TGTGCCAGCAGCACGACCGGGACTAGCGGGAGCCGGGGCAATGAGCAGTTCTTC.

Note on this clone: Relative to the germline gene, one junction end is altered; a read error may explain this. The chain carries TRBV19 and TRBJ2-3; a weak D match, TRBD2 (6 bases). The germline V gene encodes CDR1 LNHDA and CDR2 SQIVND (reference sequence). There are 17 residues in the CDR3. The chain's CDR3 is CATSRVGTRFGSDTQYF. CDR3 nucleotide sequence: TGTGCCACTAGTAGGGTGGGGACTCGATTTGGTTCAGATACGCAGTATTTT.

This chain connects TRBV27 to TRBJ2-6; D is possibly TRBD1 (5 bases). Between the trimmed V and J ends, which lost 3 bases and 0 bases, there was a span of 9 bases. CDR1 and CDR2 (germline): MNHEY, SMNVEV (reference sequence). CDR3 length: 16 residues. The CDR3 DNA sequence: TGTGCCAGCAGTTTGGGGCCGGTCTCTGGGGCCAACGTCCTGACTTTC. Its protein product is CASSLGPVSGANVLTF.

Written as DNA, the CDR3 is TGTGCCACCAGTCCTGAGGGAGCCGGGGAGCTGTTTTTT. Translation: CATSPEGAGELFF. J is TRBJ2-2 and V is TRBV24-1; possibly TRBD2 for D (5 bases). Germline loops: CDR1 KGHDR, CDR2 SFDVKD. The CDR3 length is 13 residues. V lost 6 bases and J lost 6, with 10 bases in between.

On this clone itself: This specimen includes other DNA sequences encoding the same CDR3. The rearrangement joins TRBV6-1 to TRBJ2-5, with 15 bases that match TRBD2. Germline CDR1 is MNHNS and CDR2 is SASEGT. This CDR3 comprises 18 residues. The J segment lost 4 bases and the V segment lost 3 bases, leaving 9 bases of the junction unmatched. CDR3 region: CASSEFPGLAGGRETQYF. The CDR3 nucleotides are TGTGCCAGCAGTGAGTTCCCAGGACTAGCGGGAGGGAGAGAGACCCAGTACTTC.

The chain employs TRBV24-1 and TRBJ2-1; possible D gene TRBD2, 5 bases. Trimming cost V 1 base and J 8 bases, with 8 bases left between them. Germline CDR1 KGHDR, CDR2 SFDVKD. The CDR3 totals 13 residues. CDR3 coding DNA: TGTGCCACCAGTGATTTTGGGCGGGATGAGCAGTTCTTC. This gives the protein CATSDFGRDEQFF.

This chain connects TRBV7-2 to TRBJ1-1; possibly TRBD1 for D (6 bases). The CDR3 covers 14 residues. V was clipped by 3 bases and J by 0 bases, with 8 bases between them. Looked up from germline, CDR1 is SGHTA and CDR2 is FQGNSA. The CDR3 reads CASSLGQMNTEAFF. The CDR3 DNA sequence: TGTGCCAGCAGCTTGGGACAAATGAACACTGAAGCTTTCTTT.

This chain joins TRBV28 and TRBJ1-2, with D unresolved. The germline gives CDR1 MDHEN, CDR2 SYDVKM. Trimming shortened V by 5 bases and J by 2 bases, and 15 bases separated the two germline ends. This CDR3 has 15 amino acids. The CDR3 sequence is CASSLGRAGNYGYTF. In DNA, the CDR3 is TGTGCCAGCAGTCTAGGGAGGGCAGGAAACTATGGCTACACCTTC.